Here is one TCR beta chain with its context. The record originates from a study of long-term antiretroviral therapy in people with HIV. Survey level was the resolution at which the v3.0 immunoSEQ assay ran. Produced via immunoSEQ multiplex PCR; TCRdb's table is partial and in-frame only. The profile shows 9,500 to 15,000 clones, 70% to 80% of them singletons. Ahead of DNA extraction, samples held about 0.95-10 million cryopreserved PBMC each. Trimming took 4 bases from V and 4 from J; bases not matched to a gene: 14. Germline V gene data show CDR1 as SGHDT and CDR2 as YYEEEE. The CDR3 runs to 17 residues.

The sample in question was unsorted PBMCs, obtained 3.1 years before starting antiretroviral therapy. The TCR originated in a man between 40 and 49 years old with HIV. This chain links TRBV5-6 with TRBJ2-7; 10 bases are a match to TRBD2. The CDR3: CASSTTPGLAAIYEQYF. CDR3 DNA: TGTGCCAGCAGCACTACCCCCGGACTAGCGGCCATTTACGAGCAGTACTTC.